This TCR beta chain comes out of a study of cytomegalovirus exposure and HLA in healthy donors. PCR involved 60 Vbeta and 13 Jbeta primers. TCRdb's table, derived via immunoSEQ multiplex PCR, lists solely in-frame clones and lacks some. The top ten clones hold 2.9% of a sample with over 150,000 clones, about 69% of them seen once. Sequencing input: PBMCs. The sequence derives from a male donor in good health and CMV-seronegative.

This CDR3 is CAWNGASNQPQHF. CDR3 coding DNA: TGTGCCTGGAATGGGGCGAGCAATCAGCCCCAGCATTTT. The chain uses TRBV30 and TRBJ1-5, with a tentative D call TRBD1 (5 bases). CDR1 and CDR2 from the germline V gene are GTSNPN and SVGIG (reference sequence). Trimming pared 4 bases from V and 1 base from J, leaving 8 bases between. This CDR3 has 13 residues.